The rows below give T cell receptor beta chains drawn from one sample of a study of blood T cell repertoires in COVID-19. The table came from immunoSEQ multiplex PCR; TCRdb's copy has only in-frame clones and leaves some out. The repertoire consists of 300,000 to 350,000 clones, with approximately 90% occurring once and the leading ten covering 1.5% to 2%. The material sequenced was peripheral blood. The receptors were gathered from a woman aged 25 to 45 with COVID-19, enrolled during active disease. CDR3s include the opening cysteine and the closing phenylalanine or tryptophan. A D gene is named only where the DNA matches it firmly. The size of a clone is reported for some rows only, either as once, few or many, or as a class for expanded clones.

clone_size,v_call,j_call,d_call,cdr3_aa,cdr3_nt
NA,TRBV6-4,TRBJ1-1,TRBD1,CASRQGAMNTEAFF,TGTGCCAGCAGACAGGGGGCAATGAACACTGAAGCTTTCTTT
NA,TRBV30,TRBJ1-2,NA,CAWSFPADYGYTF,TGTGCCTGGAGTTTCCCGGCGGACTATGGCTACACCTTC
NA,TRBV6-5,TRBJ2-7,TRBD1,CASRIDRAYEQYF,TGTGCCAGCAGAATCGACAGGGCCTACGAGCAGTACTTC
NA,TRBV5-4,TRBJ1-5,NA,CASSLGGGDSNQPQHF,TGTGCCAGCAGCTTGGGGGGGGGTGATAGCAATCAGCCCCAGCATTTT
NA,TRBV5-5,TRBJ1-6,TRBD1,CASRLQGALGNSPLHF,TGTGCCAGCAGACTACAGGGGGCCCTGGGCAATTCACCCCTCCACTTT
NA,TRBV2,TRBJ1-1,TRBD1,CASGQGTEAFF,TGTGCCAGCGGACAGGGGACTGAAGCTTTCTTT
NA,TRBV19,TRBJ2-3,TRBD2,CASSTLLAGVGDTQYF,TGTGCCAGTAGCACCTTACTAGCGGGGGTGGGAGATACGCAGTATTTT
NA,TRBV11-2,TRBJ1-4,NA,CASSSAGAVRQLFF,TGTGCCAGCAGCTCAGCTGGCGCGGTCAGACAACTGTTTTTT
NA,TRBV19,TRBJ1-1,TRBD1,CASSKTGAAEAFF,TGTGCCAGTAGTAAGACAGGGGCGGCTGAAGCTTTCTTT
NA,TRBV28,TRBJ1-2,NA,CASVTGSGYGYTF,TGTGCCAGCGTGACGGGGAGCGGCTATGGCTACACCTTC
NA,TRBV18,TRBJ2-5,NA,CASSQHAGKKETQYF,TGTGCCAGCTCACAGCATGCGGGTAAAAAAGAGACCCAGTACTTC
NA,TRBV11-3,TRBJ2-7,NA,CASSFGVEQYF,TGTGCCAGCAGCTTCGGGGTCGAGCAGTACTTC
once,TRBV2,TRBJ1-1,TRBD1,CASRSGTGAFF,TGTGCCAGCAGGTCCGGGACAGGGGCTTTCTTT
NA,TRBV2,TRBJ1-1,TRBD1,CASSSGTADTEAFF,TGTGCCAGCAGTTCCGGGACAGCTGACACTGAAGCTTTCTTT
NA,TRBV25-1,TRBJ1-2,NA,CASSGPGGHYGYTF,TGTGCCAGCAGTGGACCGGGGGGCCACTATGGCTACACCTTC
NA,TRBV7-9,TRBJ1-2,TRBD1,CASSSEGGQMYGYTF,TGTGCCAGCAGCTCAGAGGGGGGACAGATGTATGGCTACACCTTC
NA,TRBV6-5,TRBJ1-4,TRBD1,CASSTDRDEKLFF,TGTGCCAGCTCAACGGACAGGGATGAAAAACTGTTTTTT
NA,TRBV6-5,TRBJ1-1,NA,CASSYSANTEAFF,TGTGCCAGCAGTTACTCGGCGAACACTGAAGCTTTCTTT
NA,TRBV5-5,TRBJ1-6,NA,CASSLGTLAGSYNSPLHF,TGTGCCAGCAGCTTGGGGACACTCGCAGGGTCCTATAATTCACCCCTCCACTTT
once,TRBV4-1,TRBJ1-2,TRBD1,CASSQDSETGASLLYGYTF,TGCGCCAGCAGCCAAGATTCGGAAACAGGGGCCTCTCTCCTCTATGGCTACACCTTC
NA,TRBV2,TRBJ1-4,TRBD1,CASSRDRGFNEKLFF,TGTGCCAGCAGTAGGGACAGGGGGTTTAATGAAAAACTGTTTTTT
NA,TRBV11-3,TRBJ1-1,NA,CASSSSWTRDTEAFF,TGTGCCAGCAGCTCCTCCTGGACGCGGGACACTGAAGCTTTCTTT
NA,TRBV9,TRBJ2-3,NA,CASSVDGENTDTQYF,TGTGCCAGCAGCGTAGACGGGGAGAACACAGATACGCAGTATTTT